What follows describes a single T cell receptor (beta chain). Its antigen is currently unknown. TCRdb re-called the reads through MiXCR, storing one row per CDR3 protein. The table lists roughly 640,000 distinct CDR3 sequences, 20% to 25% of them singletons. The data are from a study of T cell repertoires in cytomegalovirus infection. At the level of the study: Both a matching HLA type and CMV infection were indicated by public TCR beta signatures.

Study-wide findings and caveats: HLA-C-restricted, CMV-specific TCR beta clonotypes were dominant ex vivo. CMV carriers with the relevant HLA were identified by cumulative public TCR beta family frequency.

CDR1 and CDR2 (germline): DFQATT, SNEGSKA (reference sequence). CDR3 length equals 16 residues. V lost 3 bases to trimming and J lost 4 bases; unmatched junction nucleotides: 9. The source is a human donor in good health (CMV status not recorded). Some clones in this sample may be carry-over from other donors' samples. This chain uses TRBV20-1 with TRBJ2-3; 11 nucleotides align to TRBD2. Material: CD8+ T cells from PBMCs. The CDR3 region is CSASPIAGGPADTQYF. The CDR3 nucleotides read TGCAGTGCTAGCCCTATAGCGGGGGGGCCGGCAGATACGCAGTATTTT.